This T cell receptor (beta chain) originates from a study of T cells after yellow fever vaccination (dated by TCRdb to between 2017 and 2020). About the full investigation: The SMART-Seq v4 Ultra Low Input RNA kit was used to prepare libraries from fractions with low cell numbers. Blood was collected at multiple timepoints before and after primary and secondary immunization, and bulk PBMC replicates and cell subsets were isolated. To track T-cell clones before and after primary and booster YFV17D yellow fever vaccination, bulk TCR alpha and beta repertoires were sequenced longitudinally. Two healthy male donors, one aged 18 to 30 and one aged 30 to 40 years, made up the cohort. Overall study outcomes, separate from this receptor: Because abundant contaminating clonotypes from the bulk population could be contained in FACS-sorted repertoires, computational filtering was required. A small fraction of clonotypes appeared in both the CD4 and CD8 compartments, likely as a result of convergent recombination. The secondary T-cell response was found to be weaker but faster than the primary response, with a peak reached on day 5 rather than on day 15. Only a couple of donors were included in the study, so the extent to which the findings can be generalized is limited. Most clones expanded after primary vaccination were re-detected after the booster (almost 98% of CD4 and around 88% of CD8), suggesting broad memory maintenance.

The reads were generated on an Illumina NovaSeq 6000. TCR cDNA was synthesized by 5'RACE template switching, through which a universal primer site and unique molecular identifiers were introduced. Priming of cDNA synthesis was performed from both the TCR alpha and TCR beta constant segments. Library amplification used two PCR steps, and the second PCR step added sample barcodes and sequencing adapters. Libraries were sequenced on Illumina HiSeq 2500 (2x100 bp) or NovaSeq (2x150 bp). The source study handled its data this way. MIGEC was used to demultiplex reads and collapse the reads into UMI consensus sequences, and MiXCR was used for V(D)J alignment. Using edgeR on replicate PBMC samples, clonotypes were called vaccine-responding if FDR was below 0.01 and the log2 fold change was above 5 up to day 15. Each bulk clonotype received a CD4 or CD8 identity based on whether the sequenced CD4 or CD8 repertoire contained that clonotype at higher abundance. TCRdb reprocessed the public reads (quality trimming at Q25 with fastp, clone calling with MiXCR) and kept in-frame beta chains. A single entry per CDR3 protein holds the most common genes and DNA from its merged rows. These V and J calls are TCRdb output, not the study's own analysis. The sample table holds 300,000 to 400,000 distinct CDR3 sequences, of which roughly 4.3% were seen once. Roughly a quarter of the sample is held by the ten biggest clonotypes.

The table lists this clonotype with a few counts. This receptor's antigen is unknown. No base quality values were provided; no much bigger clone lies one nucleotide off. The treatment or condition label here, explained by the study, means: live attenuated yellow fever vaccine strain. Two biological replicates of bulk PBMCs were collected at each blood-draw timepoint. PBMCs were isolated from peripheral blood using a standard Ficoll-Paque protocol. RNA was extracted with TriZol from bulk PBMCs, CD4 and CD8 fractions, and dextramer-positive and dextramer-negative fractions. V and J are truncated by 6 bases and 1 base respectively, leaving an intervening sequence of 9 bases. Its CDR3 holds 13 amino acids, cysteine through phenylalanine. Of the read, only the CDR3 DNA is kept; its 39 bases are in frame from base 1.

This sample comprised PBMCs, obtained 5 days after the yellow fever booster vaccination. This TCR was recovered from a man younger than 30 who received the YFV17D yellow fever vaccine. The chain couples TRBV12-3 or TRBV12-4 to TRBJ2-5, with an unclear D gene assignment. DNA sequence: TGTGCCAGCAGGCAGGTGGGCCAAGAGACCCAGTACTTC. It encodes CASRQVGQETQYF.